This is a list of T cell receptor beta chains from one sample in a study of T cell changes during pregnancy in multiple sclerosis. TCRdb keeps only in-frame clones here, not all; method: immunoSEQ multiplex PCR. The sample has 25,000 to 35,000 clones; about nine tenths are singletons. The sequencing here drew on CD8+ T cells from peripheral blood mononuclear cells, taken in the second trimester of pregnancy. These receptors all come from a female donor with multiple sclerosis, enrolled in a pregnancy study. CDR3s include the opening cysteine and the closing phenylalanine or tryptophan. Fields, in order: D gene, V gene, clone size, J gene, CDR3 DNA, CDR3 protein. The D gene is left open where the match is weak. Rows give clone size only sometimes, using once, few, many, or a class for an expanded clone.

>.|TRBV5-1|.|TRBJ2-2
TGCGCCAGCGGTCCAGGGGACACCGGGGAGCTGTTTTTT
CASGPGDTGELFF
>.|TRBV28|.|TRBJ2-7
TGTGCCAGCAGTTTTTATGAGGGATCCTACGAGCAGTACTTC
CASSFYEGSYEQYF
>TRBD1|TRBV4-1|.|TRBJ2-7
TGCGCCAGCAGCTGGACAGGGGCATCCTACGAGCAGTACTTC
CASSWTGASYEQYF
>.|TRBV10-3|.|TRBJ2-1
TGTGCCATCAGTGAGCTATCCGATGAGCAGTTCTTC
CAISELSDEQFF
>.|TRBV14|.|TRBJ2-5
TGTGCCAGCAGCCAAGATCTACACCCGGGGGAGACCCAGTACTTC
CASSQDLHPGETQYF
>.|TRBV6-6|.|TRBJ1-5
TGTGCCAGCAGTCGTCGACAGGATCTTAATCAGCCCCAGCATTTT
CASSRRQDLNQPQHF
>.|TRBV28|.|TRBJ1-1
TGTGCCAGCAGAAGAGGGAACACTGAAGCTTTCTTT
CASRRGNTEAFF
>.|TRBV7-9|once|TRBJ2-7
TGTGCCAGCAGCTTAGCTTTACTCTCGTCCTACGAGCAGTACTTC
CASSLALLSSYEQYF
>TRBD2|TRBV7-9|.|TRBJ2-1
TGTGCCAGCAGCTTAGTAGCGGGGCCTAACAATGAGCAGTTCTTC
CASSLVAGPNNEQFF
>.|TRBV19|.|TRBJ2-7
TGTGCCAGTAGTAAAAAAGGGGGAGTGGAGTACTTC
CASSKKGGVEYF
>TRBD1|TRBV30|few|TRBJ1-1
TGTGCCTGGAGTACCGGACAGGGTAGCACTGAAGCTTTCTTT
CAWSTGQGSTEAFF
>TRBD1|TRBV10-1|few|TRBJ2-6
TGCGCCAGCAGTGATCCGGGACAGGGTACTGGGGCCAACGTCCTGACTTTC
CASSDPGQGTGANVLTF
>TRBD1|TRBV4-1|.|TRBJ2-7
TGCGCCAGCAGCCAGACAGGGTACGAGCAGTACTTC
CASSQTGYEQYF
>.|TRBV27|.|TRBJ2-1
TGTGCCAGCAGCTTAACAGAGTACAATGAGCAGTTCTTC
CASSLTEYNEQFF
>.|TRBV11-3|.|TRBJ1-1
TGTGCCAGCATCGCGCGGGGGGGGCTTACTGAAGCTTTCTTT
CASIARGGLTEAFF
>.|TRBV30|.|TRBJ1-4
TGTGCCTGGAGTTCAGGGGCCCTGGGTGAAAAACTGTTTTTT
CAWSSGALGEKLFF
>TRBD1|TRBV27|.|TRBJ2-5
TGTGCCAGCAGTTCTCGAGAGGGGACAGACTACCGTCAGATTTCGTTGTACTTC
CASSSREGTDYRQISLYF
>.|TRBV7-6|.|TRBJ2-3
TGTGCCAGCAGCTTGGCTCGGGGGGCCGAGGGGTTGGGAGATACGCAGTATTTT
CASSLARGAEGLGDTQYF
>.|TRBV30|once|TRBJ2-2
TGTGCCTGGACCATGGGGGCACTTAGGAGGACCGGGGAGCTGTTTTTT
CAWTMGALRRTGELFF
>.|TRBV5-1|once|TRBJ2-7
TGCGCCAGCAGCCCGACGGAGGCCTACGAGCAGTACTTC
CASSPTEAYEQYF
>TRBD2|TRBV7-9|.|TRBJ2-5
TGTGCCAGCAGCTTAGCGCCCCTAGCGGCAGAGACCCAGTACTTC
CASSLAPLAAETQYF
>.|TRBV29-1|.|TRBJ2-7
TGCAGCGTCCAGGGTCTATCCTACGAGCAGTACTTC
CSVQGLSYEQYF
>.|TRBV4-3|.|TRBJ1-5
TGCGCCAGCAGCCAAGACAGGGCGTCCCAGCCCCAGCATTTT
CASSQDRASQPQHF